This T cell receptor (beta chain) appears in the sequencing data of a study of cytomegalovirus exposure and HLA in healthy donors. A multiplex PCR was run with 60 Vbeta primers and 13 Jbeta primers. Some clones are missing from TCRdb's copy, which holds only in-frame ones; the method was immunoSEQ multiplex PCR. The top ten clones hold approximately 5.1% of a sample with under 200,000 clones, almost 75% of them seen once. CDR3 length: 14 residues. With V trimmed by 3 bases and J by 5 bases, 4 bases remained unmatched. CDR1 is SGHVS, CDR2 FQNEAQ, per germline. The sequence derives from a woman between 18 and 30 years old in good health and CMV-seropositive. V is TRBV7-8 and J is TRBJ1-5; the match to TRBD1 covers 7 bases. Sequenced sample: PBMCs. Here the CDR3 reads CASSFDRADQPQHF. The CDR3 DNA reads TGTGCCAGCAGCTTTGACAGGGCCGATCAGCCCCAGCATTTT. Full variable domain (rest looked up from reference TRBV7-8 and TRBJ1-5): GAGVSQSPRYKVAKRGQDVALRCDPISGHVSLFWYQQALGQGPEFLTYFQNEAQLDKSGLPSDRFFAERPEGSVSTLKIQRTQQEDSAVYLCASSFDRADQPQHFGDGTRLSIL.